The source of this T cell receptor (beta chain) is a study of blood T cell repertoires in COVID-19. Study-level information: Italy, Spain and the United States were the sources of the convalescent and acute COVID-19 samples.

In the authors' methods: Reference gene primer amplification in the assay estimated nucleated cell counts. TCRdb keeps only in-frame clones here, not all; method: immunoSEQ multiplex PCR. D and trimming come from the DNA, and the V and J calls and clone size come from that table. The sample has about 68,000 clones, 90% to 95% seen once; the top ten hold 6% to 7.5%. J was trimmed by 0 bases and V by 4 bases; bases with no gene match: 7. Germline CDR1 is LGHDT and CDR2 is YNNKEL (reference sequence). The CDR3 spans 16 residues. The TCR was taken from a man between 35 and 55 years old with COVID-19, enrolled during active disease. The J gene is TRBJ1-1, the V gene TRBV3-1 (or the pseudogene TRBV3-2); TRBD1 aligns across 8 bases. The sample taken for sequencing was peripheral blood. The CDR3 here is CASSLTGGKVNTEAFF. CDR3 sequence (DNA): TGTGCCAGCAGCCTAACAGGGGGTAAGGTGAACACTGAAGCTTTCTTT.